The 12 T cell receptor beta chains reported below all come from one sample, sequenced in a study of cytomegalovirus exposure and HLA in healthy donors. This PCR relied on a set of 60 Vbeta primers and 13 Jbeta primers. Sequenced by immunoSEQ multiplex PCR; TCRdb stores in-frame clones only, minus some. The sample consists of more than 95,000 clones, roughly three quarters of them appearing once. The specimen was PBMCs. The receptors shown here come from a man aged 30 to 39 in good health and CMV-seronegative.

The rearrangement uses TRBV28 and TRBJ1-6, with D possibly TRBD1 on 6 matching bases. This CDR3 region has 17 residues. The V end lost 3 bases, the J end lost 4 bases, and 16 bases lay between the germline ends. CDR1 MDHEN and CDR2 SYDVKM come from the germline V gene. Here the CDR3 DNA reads TGTGCCAGCAGTTTGGTAGCAGGGGCCATGTATAATTCACCCCTCCACTTT. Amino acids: CASSLVAGAMYNSPLHF.

This chain's CDR3 is CATSRALQGAHEQYF. The CDR3 coding sequence is TGTGCCACCAGCAGAGCCTTACAGGGGGCCCACGAGCAGTACTTC. This chain connects TRBV15 to TRBJ2-7; 9 bases map to TRBD1. The CDR3 is 15 amino acids. Trimming removed 1 base from V and 5 bases from J; junction bases left unmatched: 6. Germline lookup yields CDR1 LNHNV and CDR2 YYDKDF (reference sequence).

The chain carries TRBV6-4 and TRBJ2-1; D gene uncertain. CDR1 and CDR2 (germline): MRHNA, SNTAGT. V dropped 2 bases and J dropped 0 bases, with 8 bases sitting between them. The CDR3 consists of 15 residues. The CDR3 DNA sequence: TGTGCCAGCAGTGACGAACAGAGCTCCTACAATGAGCAGTTCTTC. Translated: CASSDEQSSYNEQFF.

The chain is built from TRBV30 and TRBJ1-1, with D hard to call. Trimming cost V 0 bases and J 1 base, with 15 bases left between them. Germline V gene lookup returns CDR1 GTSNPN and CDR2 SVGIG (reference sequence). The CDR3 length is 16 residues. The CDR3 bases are TGTGCCTGGAGTGTATACAGACCCTTATCGAACACTGAAGCTTTCTTT. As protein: CAWSVYRPLSNTEAFF.

CDR3 nucleotides: TGTGCCAGCAGCTTTTGGCAGGGCTCCTACGAGCAGTACTTC. As protein: CASSFWQGSYEQYF. The chain joins TRBV5-5 to TRBJ2-7; a weak D match, TRBD1 (5 bases). The CDR3 spans 14 residues. Germline CDR1 SGHKS, CDR2 YYEKEE (reference sequence). Trimming removed 2 bases at V and 0 bases at J, with 9 bases between.

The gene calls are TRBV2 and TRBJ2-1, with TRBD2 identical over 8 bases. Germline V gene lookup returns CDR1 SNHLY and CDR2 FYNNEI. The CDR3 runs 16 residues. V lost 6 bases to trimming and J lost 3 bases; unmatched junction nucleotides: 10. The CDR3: CASRASGSPGYNEQFF. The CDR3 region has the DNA TGTGCCAGCAGGGCCAGCGGGAGTCCTGGCTACAATGAGCAGTTCTTC. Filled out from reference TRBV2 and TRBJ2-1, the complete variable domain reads EPEVTQTPSHQVTQMGQEVILRCVPISNHLYFYWYRQILGQKVEFLVSFYNNEISEKSEIFDDQFSVERPDGSNFTLKIRSTKLEDSAMYFCASRASGSPGYNEQFFGPGTRLTVL.

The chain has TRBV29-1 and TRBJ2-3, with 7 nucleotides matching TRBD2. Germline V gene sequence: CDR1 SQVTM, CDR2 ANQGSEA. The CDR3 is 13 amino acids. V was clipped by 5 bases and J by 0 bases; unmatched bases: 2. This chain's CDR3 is CSVLAESTDTQYF. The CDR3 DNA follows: TGCAGCGTTCTAGCGGAAAGCACAGATACGCAGTATTTT.

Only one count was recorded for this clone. CDR3 DNA: TGTGCCAGCAGCTTAGCGAATCAGGGGACCGGGGAGCTGTTTTTT. Translation: CASSLANQGTGELFF. The chain employs TRBV7-2 and TRBJ2-2; perhaps TRBD1 as D (6 bases). V lost 0 bases, J lost 5 bases, and 10 bases lay in between. The CDR3 extends over 15 amino acids. Germline V gene data show CDR1 as SGHTA and CDR2 as FQGNSA.

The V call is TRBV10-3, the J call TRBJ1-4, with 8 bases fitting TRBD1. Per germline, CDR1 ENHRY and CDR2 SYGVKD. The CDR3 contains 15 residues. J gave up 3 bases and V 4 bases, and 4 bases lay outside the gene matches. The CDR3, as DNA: TGTGCCATCAGTGGTCAGGACAGGGCTAATGAAAAACTGTTTTTT. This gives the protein CAISGQDRANEKLFF.

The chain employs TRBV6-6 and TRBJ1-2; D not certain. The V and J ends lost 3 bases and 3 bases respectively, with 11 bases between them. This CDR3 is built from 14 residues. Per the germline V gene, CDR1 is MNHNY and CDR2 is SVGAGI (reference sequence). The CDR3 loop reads CASSYSGEDYGYTF. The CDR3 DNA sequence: TGTGCCAGCAGTTATTCCGGGGAAGACTATGGCTACACCTTC.

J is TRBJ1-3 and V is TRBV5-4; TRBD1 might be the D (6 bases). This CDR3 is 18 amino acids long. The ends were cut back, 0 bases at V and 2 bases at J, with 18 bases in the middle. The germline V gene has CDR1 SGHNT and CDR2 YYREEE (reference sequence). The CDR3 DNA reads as TGTGCCAGCAGCTTGGGGGGGACGGGGGGGGCAACTGGAAACACCATATATTTT. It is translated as CASSLGGTGGATGNTIYF.

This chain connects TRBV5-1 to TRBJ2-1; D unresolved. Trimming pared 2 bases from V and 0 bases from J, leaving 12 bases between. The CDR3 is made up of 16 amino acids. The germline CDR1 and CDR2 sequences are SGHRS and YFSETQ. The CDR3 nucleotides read TGCGCCAGCAGCTTCTTGGCGGCGAGCTCCTACAATGAGCAGTTCTTC. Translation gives CASSFLAASSYNEQFF.